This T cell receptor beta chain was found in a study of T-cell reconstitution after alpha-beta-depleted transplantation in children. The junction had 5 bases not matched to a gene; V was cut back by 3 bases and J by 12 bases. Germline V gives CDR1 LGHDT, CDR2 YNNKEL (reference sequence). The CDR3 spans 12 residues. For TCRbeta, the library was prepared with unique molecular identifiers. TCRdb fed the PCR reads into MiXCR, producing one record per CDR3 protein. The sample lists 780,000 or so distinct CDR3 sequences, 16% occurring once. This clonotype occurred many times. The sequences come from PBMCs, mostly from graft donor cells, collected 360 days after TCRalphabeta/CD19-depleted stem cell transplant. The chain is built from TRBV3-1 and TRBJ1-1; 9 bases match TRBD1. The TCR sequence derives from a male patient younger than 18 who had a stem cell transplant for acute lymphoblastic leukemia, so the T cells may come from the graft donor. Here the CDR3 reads CASSHRQGETFF. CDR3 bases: TGTGCCAGCAGCCACCGACAGGGGGAAACTTTCTTT.